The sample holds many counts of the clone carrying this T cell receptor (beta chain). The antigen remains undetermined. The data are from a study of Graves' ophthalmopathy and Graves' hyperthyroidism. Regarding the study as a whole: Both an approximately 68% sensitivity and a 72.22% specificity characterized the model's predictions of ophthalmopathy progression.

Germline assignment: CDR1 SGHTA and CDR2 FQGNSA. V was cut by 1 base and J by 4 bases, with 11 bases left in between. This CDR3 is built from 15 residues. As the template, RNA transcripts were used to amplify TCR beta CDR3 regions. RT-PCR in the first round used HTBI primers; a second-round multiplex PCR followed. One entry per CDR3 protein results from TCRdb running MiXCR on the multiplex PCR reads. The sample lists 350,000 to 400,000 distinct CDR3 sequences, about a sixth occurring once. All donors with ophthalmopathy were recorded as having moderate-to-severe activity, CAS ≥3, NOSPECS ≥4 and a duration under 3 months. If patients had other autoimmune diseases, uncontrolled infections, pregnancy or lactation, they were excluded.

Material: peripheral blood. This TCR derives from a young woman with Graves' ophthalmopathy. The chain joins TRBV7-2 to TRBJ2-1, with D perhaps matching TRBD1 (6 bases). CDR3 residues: CASSLGSGDYNEQFF. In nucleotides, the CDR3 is TGTGCCAGCAGCTTAGGATCAGGGGATTACAATGAGCAGTTCTTC.